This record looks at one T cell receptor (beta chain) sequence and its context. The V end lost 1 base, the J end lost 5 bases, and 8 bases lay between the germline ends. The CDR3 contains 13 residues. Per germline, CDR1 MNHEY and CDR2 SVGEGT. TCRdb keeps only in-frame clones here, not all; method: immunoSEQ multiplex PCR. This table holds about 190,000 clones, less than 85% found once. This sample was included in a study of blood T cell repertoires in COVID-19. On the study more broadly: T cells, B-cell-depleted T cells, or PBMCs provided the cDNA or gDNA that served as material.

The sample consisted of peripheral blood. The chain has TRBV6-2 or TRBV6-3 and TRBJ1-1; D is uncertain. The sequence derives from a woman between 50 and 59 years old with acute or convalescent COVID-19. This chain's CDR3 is CASSYLGETEAFF. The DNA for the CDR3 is TGTGCCAGCAGTTACTTAGGAGAAACTGAAGCTTTCTTT.